This record concerns one T cell receptor beta chain sequence. Its antigen is unknown. Deletions cut 4 bases from V and 4 bases from J, with 28 bases between. There are 19 residues in the CDR3. Germline CDR1 and CDR2: MDHEN and SYDVKM. PCR was performed using 60 Vbeta and 13 Jbeta primers. The table came from immunoSEQ multiplex PCR; TCRdb's copy has only in-frame clones and leaves some out. Altogether 120,000 to 150,000 clones are present, about three quarters being singletons, with the ten largest covering 3%. These data come from a study of cytomegalovirus exposure and HLA in healthy donors. Study outcomes and limitations: Links to common viral pathogens appeared, in a later analysis, for several of the most significant clusters.

The receptor was isolated from a man aged 40-49 years in good health and CMV-seropositive. The chain is built from TRBV28 and TRBJ1-1; perhaps TRBD1 as D (5 bases). The sequenced sample was PBMCs. As DNA, the CDR3 is TGTGCCAGCAGTTCCGCAGGGTTTCGGGCTAACGGGCCTAGCACTGAAGCTTTCTTT. It specifies CASSSAGFRANGPSTEAFF.